This passage covers 19 T cell receptor beta chains from one sample sequenced in a study of CD8 T cells in Susac syndrome. A quantity of roughly 0.5 to 1 ug RNA underwent reverse transcription using random hexamers. One entry per CDR3 protein, called by TCRdb with MiXCR from the immunoSEQ multiplex PCR reads. Here the sample spans some 90,000 distinct CDR3 sequences, 85% to 95% being singletons. Input material: CD8+ T cells from PBMCs. These TCRs come from a human donor in good health.

The rearrangement uses TRBV9 and TRBJ2-3, with 12 bases identical to TRBD2. The CDR3 covers 17 residues. Germline V gene lookup returns CDR1 SGDLS and CDR2 YYNGEE. V shed 4 bases, J shed 4 bases, and the junction held 10 bases outside the gene matches. The CDR3 sequence: CASSPGTSGRQADTQYF. The CDR3 nucleotides are TGTGCCAGCAGCCCCGGGACTAGCGGGCGGCAGGCAGATACGCAGTATTTT.

The chain couples TRBV13 to TRBJ1-2; possible D gene TRBD1, 5 bases. V lost 1 base and J lost 8, with 14 bases in between. Germline V gene lookup returns CDR1 PRHDT and CDR2 FYEKMQ (reference sequence). The CDR3 runs to 14 residues. The CDR3 reads CASSLASGPLGYTF. As DNA, the CDR3 is TGTGCCAGCAGCTTAGCCTCGGGGCCTTTGGGCTACACCTTC.

The CDR3: CSAGRNTEAFF. The CDR3 DNA reads as TGCAGCGCGGGACGGAACACTGAAGCTTTCTTT. The chain recombines TRBV29-1 with TRBJ1-1; TRBD1 might be the D (5 bases). Trimming stripped 7 bases from V and 1 base from J, with 7 bases between. This CDR3 has 11 residues. Germline assignment: CDR1 SQVTM and CDR2 ANQGSEA.

The rearrangement joins TRBV7-8 to TRBJ2-1; the match to TRBD2 covers 11 bases. There are 13 residues in the CDR3. Trimming removed 7 bases from V and 11 bases from J; junction bases left unmatched: 7. Looked up from germline, CDR1 is SGHVS and CDR2 is FQNEAQ. The CDR3 reads CASTPSGGTQQFF. CDR3 bases: TGTGCCAGCACCCCTAGCGGGGGGACCCAGCAGTTCTTC.

This chain joins TRBV24-1 and TRBJ2-2; maybe TRBD1 (5 bases). Trimming removed 3 bases at V and 4 bases at J, with 17 bases between. CDR3 length: 17 amino acids. From germline, CDR1 is KGHDR and CDR2 SFDVKD. The CDR3 region is CATSDGHPDSITGELFF. For the CDR3, the DNA is TGTGCCACCAGTGATGGGCACCCCGACAGTATCACCGGGGAGCTGTTTTTT.

CDR3 sequence (DNA): TGTGCCAGCAGCCAGGACCTAGCGCCCGGCATTCAGTACTTC. Protein sequence: CASSQDLAPGIQYF. V usage is TRBV7-9 and J usage is TRBJ2-4, with D possibly being TRBD2 (6 bases). Germline V gene data show CDR1 as SEHNR and CDR2 as FQNEAQ (reference sequence). V lost 5 bases, J lost 9 bases, and 17 bases lay in between. The CDR3 is made up of 14 amino acids.

Turning to this clonotype: Germline is not matched at one junction end, which may reflect a read error. This chain joins TRBV29-1 and TRBJ1-1; 10 bases agree with TRBD1. The germline V gene encodes CDR1 SQVTM and CDR2 ANQGSEA. The CDR3 spans 14 residues. The CDR3 loop reads CSVSPGQGPRDPLF. For the CDR3, the DNA is TGCAGCGTTTCTCCGGGACAGGGGCCCCGAGACCCCCTCTTT.

This chain joins TRBV27 and TRBJ2-1, with 8 bases fitting TRBD1. V gave up 1 base and J gave up 6 bases; unmatched junction bases: 2. CDR1 is MNHEY, CDR2 SMNVEV, per germline (reference sequence). The CDR3 is 14 amino acids. The CDR3 nucleotides read TGTGCCAGCAGTTTATTACAGGGGGTCAATGAGCAGTTCTTC. This sequence encodes CASSLLQGVNEQFF.

The chain joins TRBV5-1 to TRBJ2-1; TRBD2 matches at 8 bases. The CDR3 has 15 residues. Germline V gene sequence: CDR1 SGHRS, CDR2 YFSETQ. Unmatched junction bases numbered 12, after V lost 5 bases and J lost 8 bases. In nucleotides, the CDR3 is TGCGCCAGCAGTCGTACCGGGACTAGTAACTATGAGCAGTTCTTC. Translated, it gives CASSRTGTSNYEQFF.

The V and J genes are TRBV20-1 and TRBJ2-7, with 8 bases matching TRBD1. Germline trimming cut 6 bases from V and 7 bases from J; bases unmatched to any gene: 8. The CDR3 runs to 12 residues. Germline V gene lookup returns CDR1 DFQATT and CDR2 SNEGSKA (reference sequence). The DNA of the CDR3 is TGCAGTGCCGGGACAGGACATCGTGAGCAGTACTTC. Its translation is CSAGTGHREQYF.

This chain uses TRBV7-8 with TRBJ1-4; no firm D call. The V end lost 10 bases, the J end lost 8 bases, and 17 bases lay between the germline ends. CDR1 is SGHVS, CDR2 FQNEAQ, per germline. This CDR3 has 13 amino acids. The CDR3 loop is CATKDGLGEKLFF. The CDR3 DNA reads TGTGCCACTAAGGACGGTCTTGGGGAAAAACTGTTTTTT.

This clonotype appeared once. The V and J genes are TRBV4-2 and TRBJ1-6; D unclear. Trimming took off 7 bases at V and 5 bases at J, with 12 bases between the two ends. There are 14 residues in the CDR3. Germline CDR1 and CDR2: LGHNA and YNFKEQ. CDR3: CASNQSPDNSPLHF. CDR3 in DNA: TGTGCCAGCAACCAGAGCCCAGATAATTCACCCCTCCACTTT.

The chain has TRBV9 and TRBJ2-2; D is undetermined. V was trimmed by 1 base and J by 7 bases, leaving 8 bases between them. From germline, CDR1 is SGDLS and CDR2 YYNGEE. The CDR3 is made up of 13 amino acids. CDR3 DNA sequence: TGTGCCAGCAGCGTAACCAGTGGCGGGGAGCTGTTTTTT. This encodes CASSVTSGGELFF. The full variable domain, with the rest looked up from reference TRBV9 and TRBJ2-2, is DSGVTQTPKHLITATGQRVTLRCSPRSGDLSVYWYQQSLDQGLQFLIQYYNGEERAKGNILERFSAQQFPDLHSELNLSSLELGDSALYFCASSVTSGGELFFGEGSRLTVL.

The count of this clonotype is one. The rearrangement uses TRBV20-1 and TRBJ2-1; 9 nucleotides agree with TRBD2. The CDR3 sequence is 15 residues long. V shed 0 bases and J 6 bases; nucleotides not matched to a gene: 6. Germline CDR1 is DFQATT and CDR2 is SNEGSKA (reference sequence). This CDR3 is CSARDLAGGINEQFF. CDR3 sequence (DNA): TGCAGTGCTAGAGATTTGGCGGGGGGGATCAATGAGCAGTTCTTC.

V usage is TRBV29-1 and J usage is TRBJ1-2; 7 nucleotides align to TRBD1. CDR1 is SQVTM, CDR2 ANQGSEA, per germline. With V trimmed by 3 bases and J by 4 bases, 2 bases remained unmatched. The CDR3 is 12 residues long. As DNA, the CDR3 is TGCAGCGTTGACGACAGGGCCTATGGCTACACCTTC. Protein product: CSVDDRAYGYTF.

The chain combines TRBV7-9 with TRBJ2-1; TRBD2 matches 8 bases. Germline assignment: CDR1 SEHNR and CDR2 FQNEAQ (reference sequence). The CDR3 runs to 16 residues. V dropped 1 base and J dropped 4; count of bases not matched to a gene: 6. CDR3 nucleotide sequence: TGTGCCAGCAGCTTAGATCAAGCGGGGGCATACAATGAGCAGTTCTTC. It specifies CASSLDQAGAYNEQFF.

This clonotype was found once. This sequence joins TRBV2 and TRBJ2-2; the D call may be TRBD1 or TRBD2 (6 bases each). Trimming left V 3 bases short and J 7 bases short, with 15 bases between. The germline V gene encodes CDR1 SNHLY and CDR2 FYNNEI. CDR3 size: 15 residues. The DNA of the CDR3 is TGTGCCAGCAGTGATATCGGGGGCAGGAACGGGGAGCTGTTTTTT. Translation gives CASSDIGGRNGELFF.

The V gene is TRBV29-1, the J gene TRBJ2-1; 13 bases agree with TRBD2. V lost 7 bases to trimming and J lost 10 bases; unmatched junction nucleotides: 4. CDR1 is SQVTM, CDR2 ANQGSEA, per germline. The CDR3 has 12 amino acids. The CDR3 DNA is TGCAGCGCTCCGACTAGCGGGGGGGAGCAGTTCTTC. Protein sequence: CSAPTSGGEQFF.

The rearrangement links TRBV20-1 to TRBJ1-4; 7 bases fit TRBD1. V trimming: 4 bases; J trimming: 8 bases; junction bases outside the gene matches: 13. The CDR3 runs to 15 residues. Germline V gene data show CDR1 as DFQATT and CDR2 as SNEGSKA (reference sequence). The CDR3 DNA follows: TGCAGTGCTATAACAACAGGGGCCGGGGGGGAAAAACTGTTTTTT. Its protein product is CSAITTGAGGEKLFF.